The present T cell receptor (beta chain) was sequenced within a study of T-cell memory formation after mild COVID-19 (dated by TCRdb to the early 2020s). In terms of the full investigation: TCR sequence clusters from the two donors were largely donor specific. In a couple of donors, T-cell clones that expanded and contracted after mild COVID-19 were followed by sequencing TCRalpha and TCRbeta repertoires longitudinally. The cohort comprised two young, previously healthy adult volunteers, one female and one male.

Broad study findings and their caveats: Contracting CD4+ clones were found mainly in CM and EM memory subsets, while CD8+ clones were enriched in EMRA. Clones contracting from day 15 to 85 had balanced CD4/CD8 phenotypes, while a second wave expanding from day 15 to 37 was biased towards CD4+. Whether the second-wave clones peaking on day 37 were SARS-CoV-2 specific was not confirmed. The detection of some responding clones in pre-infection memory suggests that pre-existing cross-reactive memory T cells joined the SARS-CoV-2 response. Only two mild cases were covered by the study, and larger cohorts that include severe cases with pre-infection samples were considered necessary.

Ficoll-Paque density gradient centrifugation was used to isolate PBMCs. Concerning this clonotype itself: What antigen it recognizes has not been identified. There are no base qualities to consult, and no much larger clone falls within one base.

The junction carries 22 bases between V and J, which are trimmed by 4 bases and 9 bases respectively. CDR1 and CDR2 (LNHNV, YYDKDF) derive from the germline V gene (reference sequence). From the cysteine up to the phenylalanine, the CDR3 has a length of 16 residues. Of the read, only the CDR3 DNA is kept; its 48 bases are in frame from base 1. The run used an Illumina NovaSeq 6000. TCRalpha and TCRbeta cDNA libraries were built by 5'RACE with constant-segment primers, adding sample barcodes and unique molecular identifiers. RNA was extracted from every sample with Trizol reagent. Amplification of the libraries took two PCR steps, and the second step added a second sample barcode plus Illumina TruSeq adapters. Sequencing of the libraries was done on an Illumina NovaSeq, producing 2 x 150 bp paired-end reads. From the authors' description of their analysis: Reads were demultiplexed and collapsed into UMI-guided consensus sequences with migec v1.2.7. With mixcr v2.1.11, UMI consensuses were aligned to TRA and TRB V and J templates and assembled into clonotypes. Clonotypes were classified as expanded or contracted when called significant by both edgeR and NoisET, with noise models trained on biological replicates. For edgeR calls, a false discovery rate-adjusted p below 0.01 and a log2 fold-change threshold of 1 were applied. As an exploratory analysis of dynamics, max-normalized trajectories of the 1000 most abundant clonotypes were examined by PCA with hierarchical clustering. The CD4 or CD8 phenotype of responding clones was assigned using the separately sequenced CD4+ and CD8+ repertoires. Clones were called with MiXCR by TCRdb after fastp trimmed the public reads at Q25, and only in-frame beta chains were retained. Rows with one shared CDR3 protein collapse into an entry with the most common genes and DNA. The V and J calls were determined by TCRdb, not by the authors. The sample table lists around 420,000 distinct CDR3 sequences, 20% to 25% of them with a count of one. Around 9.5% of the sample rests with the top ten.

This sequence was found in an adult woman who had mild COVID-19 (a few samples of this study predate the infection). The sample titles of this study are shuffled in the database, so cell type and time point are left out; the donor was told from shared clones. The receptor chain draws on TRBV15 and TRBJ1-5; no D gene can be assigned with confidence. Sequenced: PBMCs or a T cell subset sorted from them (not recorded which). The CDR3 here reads CATSKRQAMVPGPQHF. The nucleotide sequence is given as TGTGCCACCAGCAAGAGACAAGCCATGGTTCCAGGGCCCCAGCATTTT.